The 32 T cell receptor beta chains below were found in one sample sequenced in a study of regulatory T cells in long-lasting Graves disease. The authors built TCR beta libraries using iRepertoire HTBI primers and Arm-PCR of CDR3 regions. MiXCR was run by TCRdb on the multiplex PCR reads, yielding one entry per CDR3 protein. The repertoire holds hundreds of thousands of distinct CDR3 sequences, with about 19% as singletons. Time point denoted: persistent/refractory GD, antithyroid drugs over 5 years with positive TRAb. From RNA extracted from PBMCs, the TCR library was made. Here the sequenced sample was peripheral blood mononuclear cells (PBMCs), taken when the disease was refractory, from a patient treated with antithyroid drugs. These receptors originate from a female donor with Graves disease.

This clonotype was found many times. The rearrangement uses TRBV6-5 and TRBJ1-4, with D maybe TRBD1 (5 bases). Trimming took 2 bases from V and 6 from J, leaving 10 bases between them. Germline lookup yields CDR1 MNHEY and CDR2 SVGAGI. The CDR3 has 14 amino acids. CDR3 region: CASSYGGRDEKLFF. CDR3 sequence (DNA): TGTGCCAGCAGTTACGGGGGTAGGGATGAAAAACTGTTTTTT.

The CDR3: CASSFGRDRDGYTF. The CDR3 nucleotides are TGCGCCAGCAGCTTTGGCCGGGACAGGGATGGCTACACCTTC. The chain links TRBV5-1 to TRBJ1-2; TRBD1 matches at 9 bases. V lost 2 bases and J lost 6; bases outside the gene matches: 5. The V gene's germline CDR1 is SGHRS and CDR2 YFSETQ. The CDR3 covers 14 residues.

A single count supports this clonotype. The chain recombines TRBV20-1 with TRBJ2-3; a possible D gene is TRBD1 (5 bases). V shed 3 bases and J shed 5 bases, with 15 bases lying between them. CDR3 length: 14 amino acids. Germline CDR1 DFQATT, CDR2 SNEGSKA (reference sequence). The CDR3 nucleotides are TGCAGTGCTAGGGGGCAAGCCCAGAGAGATACGCAGTATTTT. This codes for CSARGQAQRDTQYF.

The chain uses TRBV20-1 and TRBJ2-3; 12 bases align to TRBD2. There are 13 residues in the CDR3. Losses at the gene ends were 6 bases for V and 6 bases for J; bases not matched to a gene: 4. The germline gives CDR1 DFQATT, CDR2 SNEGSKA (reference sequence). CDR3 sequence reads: CSARTSGVDTQYF. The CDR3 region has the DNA TGCAGTGCGCGGACTAGCGGGGTGGATACGCAGTATTTT.

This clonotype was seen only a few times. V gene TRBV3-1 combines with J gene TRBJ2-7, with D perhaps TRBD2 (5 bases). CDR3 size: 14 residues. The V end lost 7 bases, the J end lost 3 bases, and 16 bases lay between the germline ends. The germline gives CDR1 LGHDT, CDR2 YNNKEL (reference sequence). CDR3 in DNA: TGTGCCAGCATCTCGCAGACACGGGGCTACGAGCAGTACTTC. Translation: CASISQTRGYEQYF.

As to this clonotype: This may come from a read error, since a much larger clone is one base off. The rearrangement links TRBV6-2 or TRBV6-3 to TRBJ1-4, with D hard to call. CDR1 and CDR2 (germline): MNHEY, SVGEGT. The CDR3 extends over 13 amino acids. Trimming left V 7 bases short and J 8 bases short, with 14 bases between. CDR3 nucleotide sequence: TGTGCCAGCATGTGGGAGGAGGGAGAAAAACTGTTTTTT. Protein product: CASMWEEGEKLFF.

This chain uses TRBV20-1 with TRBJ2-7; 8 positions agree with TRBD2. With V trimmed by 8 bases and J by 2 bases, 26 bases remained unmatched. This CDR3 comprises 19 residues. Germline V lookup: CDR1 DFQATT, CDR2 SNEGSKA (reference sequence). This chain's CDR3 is CSRAPRGGHINSTAYEQYF. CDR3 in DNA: TGCAGTCGAGCGCCCCGGGGGGGACACATCAATTCCACCGCCTACGAGCAGTACTTC.

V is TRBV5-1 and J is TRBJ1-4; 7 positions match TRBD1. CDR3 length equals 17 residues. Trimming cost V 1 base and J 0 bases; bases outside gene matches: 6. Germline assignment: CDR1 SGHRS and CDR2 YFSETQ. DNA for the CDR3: TGCGCCAGCAGCTTGAAGGGGCAGGGGGCAACTAATGAAAAACTGTTTTTT. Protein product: CASSLKGQGATNEKLFF.

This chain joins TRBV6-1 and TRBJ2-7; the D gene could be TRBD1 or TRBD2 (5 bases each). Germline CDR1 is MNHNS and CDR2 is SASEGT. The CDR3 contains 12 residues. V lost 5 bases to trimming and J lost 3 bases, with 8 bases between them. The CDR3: CASSRDLYEQYF. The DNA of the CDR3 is TGTGCCAGCAGTCGGGACCTCTACGAGCAGTACTTC.

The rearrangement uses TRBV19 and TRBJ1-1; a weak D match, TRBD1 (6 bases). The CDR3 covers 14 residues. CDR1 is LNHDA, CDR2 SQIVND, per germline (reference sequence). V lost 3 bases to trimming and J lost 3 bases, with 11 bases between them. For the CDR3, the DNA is TGTGCCAGTAGTATTTTTAGGGGGGACACTGAAGCTTTCTTT. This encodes CASSIFRGDTEAFF.

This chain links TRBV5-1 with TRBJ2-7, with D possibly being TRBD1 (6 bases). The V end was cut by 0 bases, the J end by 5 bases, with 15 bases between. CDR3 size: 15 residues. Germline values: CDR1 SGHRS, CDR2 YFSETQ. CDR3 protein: CASSLAGQGSDEQYF. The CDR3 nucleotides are TGCGCCAGCAGCTTGGCCGGGCAGGGGAGCGACGAGCAGTACTTC.

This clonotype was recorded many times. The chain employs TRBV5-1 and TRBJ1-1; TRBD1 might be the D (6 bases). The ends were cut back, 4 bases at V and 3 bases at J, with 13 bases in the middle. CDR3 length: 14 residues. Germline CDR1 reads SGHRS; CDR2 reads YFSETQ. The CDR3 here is CASSITGIDTEAFF. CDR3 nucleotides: TGCGCCAGCAGCATCACAGGGATCGACACTGAAGCTTTCTTT. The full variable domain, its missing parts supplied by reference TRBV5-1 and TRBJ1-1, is KAGVTQTPRYLIKTRGQQVTLSCSPISGHRSVSWYQQTPGQGLQFLFEYFSETQRNKGNFPGRFSGRQFSNSRSEMNVSTLELGDSALYLCASSITGIDTEAFFGQGTRLTVV.

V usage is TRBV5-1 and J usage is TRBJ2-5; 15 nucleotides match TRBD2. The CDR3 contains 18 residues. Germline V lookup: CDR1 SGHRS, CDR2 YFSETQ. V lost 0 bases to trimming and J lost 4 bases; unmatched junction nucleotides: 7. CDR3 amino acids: CASSLGTSGRVSGETQYF. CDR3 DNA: TGCGCCAGCAGCTTGGGGACTAGCGGGAGGGTGAGCGGAGAGACCCAGTACTTC.

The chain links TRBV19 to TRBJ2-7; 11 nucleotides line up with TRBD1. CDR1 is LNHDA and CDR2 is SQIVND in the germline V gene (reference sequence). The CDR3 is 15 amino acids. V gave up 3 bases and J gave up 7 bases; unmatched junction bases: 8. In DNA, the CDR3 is TGTGCCAGTAGTATGCGCGGACAGGGGGCGAGGGAGCAGTACTTC. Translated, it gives CASSMRGQGAREQYF.

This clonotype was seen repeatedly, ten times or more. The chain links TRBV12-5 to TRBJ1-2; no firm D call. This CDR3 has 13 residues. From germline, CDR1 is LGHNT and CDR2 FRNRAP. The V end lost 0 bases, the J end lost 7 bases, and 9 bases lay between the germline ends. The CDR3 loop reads CASGLVTVGGYTF. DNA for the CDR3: TGTGCTAGTGGTTTGGTAACAGTCGGTGGCTACACCTTC. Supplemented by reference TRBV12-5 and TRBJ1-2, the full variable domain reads DARVTQTPRHKVTEMGQEVTMRCQPILGHNTVFWYRQTMMQGLELLAYFRNRAPLDDSGMPKDRFSAEMPDATLATLKIQPSEPRDSAVYFCASGLVTVGGYTFGSGTRLTVV.

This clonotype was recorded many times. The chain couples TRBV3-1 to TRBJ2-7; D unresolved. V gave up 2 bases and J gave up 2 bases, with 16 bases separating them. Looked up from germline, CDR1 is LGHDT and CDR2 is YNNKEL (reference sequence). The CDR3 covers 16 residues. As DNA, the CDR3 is TGTGCCAGCAGCCAAACTCAGCTTTATACCGCCTACGAGCAGTACTTC. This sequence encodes CASSQTQLYTAYEQYF.

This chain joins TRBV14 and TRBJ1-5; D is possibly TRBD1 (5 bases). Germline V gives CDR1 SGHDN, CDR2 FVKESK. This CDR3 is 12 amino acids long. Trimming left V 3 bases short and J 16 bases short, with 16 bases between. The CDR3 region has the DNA TGTGCCAGCAGCCACGGGGCAGGGAGGAAACATTTT. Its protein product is CASSHGAGRKHF.

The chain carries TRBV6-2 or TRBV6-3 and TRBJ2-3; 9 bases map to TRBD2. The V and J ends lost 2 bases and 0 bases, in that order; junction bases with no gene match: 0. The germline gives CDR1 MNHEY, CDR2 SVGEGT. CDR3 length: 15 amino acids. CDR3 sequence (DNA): TGTGCCAGCAGTTACGGGACTAGCAGCACAGATACGCAGTATTTT. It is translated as CASSYGTSSTDTQYF.

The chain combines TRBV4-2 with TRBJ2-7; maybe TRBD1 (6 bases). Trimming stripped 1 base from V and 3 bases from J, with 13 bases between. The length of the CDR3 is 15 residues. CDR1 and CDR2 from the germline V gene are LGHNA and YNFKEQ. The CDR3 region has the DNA TGTGCCAGCAGCCAAGTAACGGAAGGGGGCTACGAGCAGTACTTC. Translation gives CASSQVTEGGYEQYF.

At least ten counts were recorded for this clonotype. The CDR3 coding sequence is TGTGCCAGCAGCCTCCTAACCGGGGAGCTGTTTTTT. This gives the protein CASSLLTGELFF. The chain carries TRBV7-9 and TRBJ2-2; D remains unclear. Looked up from germline, CDR1 is SEHNR and CDR2 is FQNEAQ (reference sequence). The CDR3 has 12 amino acids. The V end was cut by 5 bases, the J end by 5 bases, with 6 bases between.

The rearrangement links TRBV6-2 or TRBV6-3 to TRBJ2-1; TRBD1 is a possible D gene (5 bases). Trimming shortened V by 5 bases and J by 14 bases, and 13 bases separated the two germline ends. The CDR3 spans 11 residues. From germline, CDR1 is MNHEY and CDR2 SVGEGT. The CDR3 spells CASSHDSSKFF. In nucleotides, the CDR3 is TGTGCCAGCAGTCATGACAGTTCTAAGTTCTTC.

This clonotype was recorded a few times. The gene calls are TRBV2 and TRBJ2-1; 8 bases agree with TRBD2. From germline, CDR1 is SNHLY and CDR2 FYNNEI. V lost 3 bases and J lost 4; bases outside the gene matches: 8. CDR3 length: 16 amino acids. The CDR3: CASSESGSWGYNEQFF. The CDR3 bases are TGTGCCAGCAGTGAGAGCGGGAGCTGGGGTTACAATGAGCAGTTCTTC.

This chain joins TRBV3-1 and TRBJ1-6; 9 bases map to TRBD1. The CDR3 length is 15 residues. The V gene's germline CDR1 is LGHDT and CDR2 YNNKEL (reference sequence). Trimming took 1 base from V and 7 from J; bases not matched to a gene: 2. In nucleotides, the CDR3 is TGTGCCAGCAGCCAAGCCGGACAGGGGAATTCACCCCTCCACTTT. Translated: CASSQAGQGNSPLHF.

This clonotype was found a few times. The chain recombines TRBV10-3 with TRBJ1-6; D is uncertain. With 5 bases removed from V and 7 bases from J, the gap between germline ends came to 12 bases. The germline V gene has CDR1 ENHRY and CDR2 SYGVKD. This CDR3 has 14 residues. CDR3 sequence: CAISSQPDNSPLHF. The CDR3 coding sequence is TGTGCCATCAGTAGCCAGCCAGACAATTCACCCCTCCACTTT.

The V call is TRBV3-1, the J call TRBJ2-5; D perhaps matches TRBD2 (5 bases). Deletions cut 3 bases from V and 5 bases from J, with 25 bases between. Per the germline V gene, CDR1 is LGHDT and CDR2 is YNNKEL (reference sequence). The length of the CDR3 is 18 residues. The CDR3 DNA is TGTGCCAGCAGCCACTTTCGGGCTAGCAGGATTGATTGGGAGACCCAGTACTTC. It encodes CASSHFRASRIDWETQYF.

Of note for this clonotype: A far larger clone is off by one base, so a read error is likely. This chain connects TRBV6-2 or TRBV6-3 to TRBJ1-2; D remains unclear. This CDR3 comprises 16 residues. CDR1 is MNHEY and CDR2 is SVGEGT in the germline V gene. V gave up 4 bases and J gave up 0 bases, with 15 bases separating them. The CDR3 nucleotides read TGTGCCAGCAGTTTATCCGCCCTGGGGACTAACTATGGCTACACCTTC. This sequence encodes CASSLSALGTNYGYTF.

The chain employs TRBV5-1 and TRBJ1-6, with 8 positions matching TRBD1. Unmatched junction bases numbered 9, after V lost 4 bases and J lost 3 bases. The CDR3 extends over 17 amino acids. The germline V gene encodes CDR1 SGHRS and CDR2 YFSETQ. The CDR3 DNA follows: TGCGCCAGCAGCCCGACGGACAGGGTAGGCTATAATTCACCCCTCCACTTT. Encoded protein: CASSPTDRVGYNSPLHF.

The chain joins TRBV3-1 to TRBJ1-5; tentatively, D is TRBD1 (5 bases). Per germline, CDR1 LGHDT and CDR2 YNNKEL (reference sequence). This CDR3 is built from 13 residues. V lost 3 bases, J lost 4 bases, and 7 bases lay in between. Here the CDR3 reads CASSQGTNQPQHF. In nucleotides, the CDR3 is TGTGCCAGCAGCCAGGGGACTAATCAGCCCCAGCATTTT.

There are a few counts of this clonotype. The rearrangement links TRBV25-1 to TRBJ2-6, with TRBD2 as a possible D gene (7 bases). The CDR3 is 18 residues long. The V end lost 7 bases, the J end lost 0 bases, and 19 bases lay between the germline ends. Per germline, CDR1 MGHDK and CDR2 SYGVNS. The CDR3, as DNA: TGTGCCAGCACCGGGGGGCGGTCCAAATTCTCTGGGGCCAACGTCCTGACTTTC. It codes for CASTGGRSKFSGANVLTF.

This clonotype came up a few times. CDR3 DNA: TGTGCCAGCAGTCCCTCAACACCCCCCCTGAGTGGCTACACCTTC. Protein product: CASSPSTPPLSGYTF. The chain is built from TRBV27 and TRBJ1-2; D gene uncertain. The V gene lost 5 bases and the J gene lost 7 bases, with 20 bases spanning the gap. Looked up from germline, CDR1 is MNHEY and CDR2 is SMNVEV (reference sequence). CDR3 length: 15 amino acids.

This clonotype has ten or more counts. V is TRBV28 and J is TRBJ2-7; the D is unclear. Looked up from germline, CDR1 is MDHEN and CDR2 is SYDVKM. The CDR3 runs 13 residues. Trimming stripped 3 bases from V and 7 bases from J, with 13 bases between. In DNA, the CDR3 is TGTGCCAGCAGTTTGTCCGGGTATCGAGAGCAGTACTTC. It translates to CASSLSGYREQYF.

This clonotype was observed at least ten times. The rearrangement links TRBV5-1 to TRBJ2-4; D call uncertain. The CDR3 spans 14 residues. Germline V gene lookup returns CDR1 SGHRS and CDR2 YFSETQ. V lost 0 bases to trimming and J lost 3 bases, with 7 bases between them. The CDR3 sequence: CASSLDFGKNIQYF. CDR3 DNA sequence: TGCGCCAGCAGCTTGGATTTTGGCAAAAACATTCAGTACTTC.